The 28 T cell receptor beta chains in this list originate from one sample, sequenced in a study of regulatory T cells in long-lasting Graves disease. The time point was: persistent/refractory GD, antithyroid drugs over 5 years with positive TRAb. There was RNA extracted from PBMCs, and the TCR library was made from it. Building the TCR beta libraries relied on iRepertoire HTBI primers, and CDR3 regions underwent Arm-PCR. MiXCR, applied by TCRdb to the multiplex PCR reads, yields one record per CDR3 protein. The sample lists 390,000 or so distinct CDR3 sequences; 20% to 25% were seen once. The sequencing used peripheral blood mononuclear cells (PBMCs), collected when the disease was refractory, from a patient treated with antithyroid drugs. The receptors were gathered from a woman aged 40 to 50 with Graves disease.

This clonotype was picked up a small number of times. A much larger clone lies a single base off, so this may be a read error. This chain links TRBV28 with TRBJ2-2; weak D call: TRBD2 (5 bases). This CDR3 has 13 amino acids. Germline V gene sequence: CDR1 MDHEN, CDR2 SYDVKM. CDR3 protein: CASRLWFTGELLF. CDR3 sequence (DNA): TGTGCCAGCAGGCTCTGGTTCACCGGGGAGCTGCTTTTT.

Ten or more counts support this clonotype. The chain is built from TRBV7-2 and TRBJ2-5; 8 positions match TRBD1. This CDR3 has 15 residues. With 4 bases clipped from V and 2 bases from J, the junction kept 6 bases outside the gene matches. Germline V gene data show CDR1 as SGHTA and CDR2 as FQGNSA. CDR3 nucleotides: TGTGCCAGCAGCTCGGACAGGGTTCTTCAAGAGACCCAGTACTTC. Its translation: CASSSDRVLQETQYF.

At least ten counts were recorded for this clonotype. Written as DNA, the CDR3 is TGTGCCAGCAGTTCGCCCGGGACCCTCCCCTACGAGCAGTACTTC. Translation: CASSSPGTLPYEQYF. This chain connects TRBV28 to TRBJ2-7, with D possibly being TRBD1 or TRBD2 (5 bases each). Germline-derived CDR1 and CDR2 are MDHEN and SYDVKM. The CDR3 contains 15 residues. The V gene lost 4 bases and the J gene lost 2 bases, with 15 bases spanning the gap. Full variable domain (outside the CDR3, taken from reference TRBV28 and TRBJ2-7): DVKVTQSSRYLVKRTGEKVFLECVQDMDHENMFWYRQDPGLGLRLIYFSYDVKMKEKGDIPEGYSVSREKKERFSLILESASTNQTSMYLCASSSPGTLPYEQYFGPGTRLTVT.

The chain uses TRBV28 and TRBJ2-3; D unclear. V dropped 3 bases and J dropped 2 bases, with 12 bases sitting between them. The CDR3 sequence is 15 residues long. Germline assignment: CDR1 MDHEN and CDR2 SYDVKM. Written as DNA, the CDR3 is TGTGCCAGCAGTTTTGCGCCCTATAACACAGATACGCAGTATTTT. It yields the protein CASSFAPYNTDTQYF. Supplemented by reference TRBV28 and TRBJ2-3, the full variable domain reads DVKVTQSSRYLVKRTGEKVFLECVQDMDHENMFWYRQDPGLGLRLIYFSYDVKMKEKGDIPEGYSVSREKKERFSLILESASTNQTSMYLCASSFAPYNTDTQYFGPGTRLTVL.

The chain couples TRBV5-1 to TRBJ2-1; TRBD2 matches at 14 bases. Germline CDR1 is SGHRS and CDR2 is YFSETQ. V lost 1 base to trimming and J lost 8 bases; unmatched junction nucleotides: 8. CDR3 size: 17 residues. The CDR3 reads CASSLWGLAGVEDEQFF. DNA for the CDR3: TGCGCCAGCAGCTTGTGGGGACTAGCGGGAGTCGAGGATGAGCAGTTCTTC.

V is TRBV12-3 or TRBV12-4 and J is TRBJ1-5; 8 bases align to TRBD1. J lost 3 bases, V lost 8 bases, and 9 bases had no gene match. The CDR3 runs to 15 residues. CDR3: CASGTDRASNQPQHF. CDR3 sequence (DNA): TGTGCCAGCGGCACGGACAGGGCGTCCAATCAGCCCCAGCATTTT.

This clonotype has a count of ten or more. The chain is built from TRBV2 and TRBJ2-1; 7 bases align to TRBD2. The germline gives CDR1 SNHLY, CDR2 FYNNEI. The junction had 16 bases not matched to a gene; V was cut back by 0 bases and J by 8 bases. The CDR3 is made up of 18 amino acids. The CDR3 here is CASSEALRGEPGWDEQFF. The CDR3 DNA reads TGTGCCAGCAGTGAAGCGCTTCGGGGGGAACCGGGCTGGGATGAGCAGTTCTTC.

This clonotype was counted a few times. The chain employs TRBV20-1 and TRBJ2-4; TRBD2 aligns across 12 bases. This CDR3 is 18 amino acids long. V shed 4 bases and J 0 bases; nucleotides not matched to a gene: 10. Germline assignment: CDR1 DFQATT and CDR2 SNEGSKA (reference sequence). CDR3 sequence reads: CSATKTSGSFLAKNIQYF. CDR3 DNA: TGCAGTGCTACGAAGACTAGCGGGAGCTTCCTAGCCAAAAACATTCAGTACTTC.

This rearrangement joins TRBV2 to TRBJ2-1; either TRBD1 or TRBD2 may supply D (6 bases each). Germline V lookup: CDR1 SNHLY, CDR2 FYNNEI. Trimming shortened V by 5 bases and J by 0 bases, and 14 bases separated the two germline ends. The CDR3 sequence is 16 residues long. Here the CDR3 DNA reads TGTGCCAGCAGTCCTACAGGGAGGTTCTCCTACAATGAGCAGTTCTTC. It yields the protein CASSPTGRFSYNEQFF. Variable domain in full (rest from reference TRBV2 and TRBJ2-1): EPEVTQTPSHQVTQMGQEVILRCVPISNHLYFYWYRQILGQKVEFLVSFYNNEISEKSEIFDDQFSVERPDGSNFTLKIRSTKLEDSAMYFCASSPTGRFSYNEQFFGPGTRLTVL.

CDR3: CSATYSKETQYF. As DNA, the CDR3 is TGCAGTGCTACGTACAGCAAAGAGACCCAGTACTTC. The gene calls are TRBV20-1 and TRBJ2-5; no clear D gene. The CDR3 runs to 12 residues. V was cut by 4 bases and J by 3 bases, with 9 bases left in between. CDR1 is DFQATT and CDR2 is SNEGSKA in the germline V gene (reference sequence).

This clonotype came up once. The chain uses TRBV20-1 and TRBJ1-4; 11 bases fit TRBD1. With 0 bases clipped from V and 8 bases from J, the junction kept 5 bases outside the gene matches. Germline CDR1 and CDR2: DFQATT and SNEGSKA (reference sequence). CDR3 length: 15 residues. Written as DNA, the CDR3 is TGCAGTGCTAGAGATCTGGGACAGGGGGTGGAAAAACTGTTTTTT. It codes for CSARDLGQGVEKLFF.

The chain carries TRBV13 and TRBJ2-1; D call uncertain. The CDR3 covers 13 residues. Trimming took 5 bases from V and 7 from J, leaving 12 bases between them. The germline gives CDR1 PRHDT, CDR2 FYEKMQ (reference sequence). The CDR3 reads CASSQLTENEQFF. The CDR3 DNA sequence: TGTGCCAGCAGCCAACTAACTGAGAATGAGCAGTTCTTC.

In its sample, this clonotype was seen many times. The chain combines TRBV7-3 with TRBJ2-1; a weak D match, TRBD2 (6 bases). Germline loops: CDR1 SGHTA, CDR2 FQGTGA. This CDR3 is built from 15 residues. V was pared by 3 bases and J by 9 bases, with 18 bases between. The CDR3 reads CASSFRQGLYAEQFF. CDR3 sequence (DNA): TGTGCCAGCAGCTTCAGACAAGGACTATACGCTGAGCAGTTCTTC.

The sample holds many counts of this clonotype. DNA of the CDR3: TGTGCCACTCGACTGTTCTCTGGAAACACCATATATTTT. It translates to CATRLFSGNTIYF. This chain uses TRBV15 with TRBJ1-3; D is ambiguous. Germline-derived CDR1 and CDR2 are LNHNV and YYDKDF (reference sequence). The length of the CDR3 is 13 residues. V lost 9 bases to trimming and J lost 0 bases, with 9 bases between them.

V is TRBV3-1 and J is TRBJ2-7; 7 positions match TRBD2. V lost 2 bases to trimming and J lost 7 bases; unmatched junction nucleotides: 5. CDR1 is LGHDT and CDR2 is YNNKEL in the germline V gene (reference sequence). This CDR3 contains 13 residues. The CDR3 sequence: CASSQMLAEEQYF. CDR3 nucleotides: TGTGCCAGCAGCCAAATGCTAGCGGAAGAGCAGTACTTC.

DNA for the CDR3: TGTGCCAGCAGTTTATTCGGGACTGGGGCCTACAATGAGCAGTTCTTC. This encodes CASSLFGTGAYNEQFF. The J gene is TRBJ2-1, the V gene TRBV12-3 or TRBV12-4; perhaps TRBD2 as D (6 bases). Deletions cut 2 bases from V and 2 bases from J, with 13 bases between. This CDR3 region has 16 residues.

This clonotype was seen at least ten times. The chain employs TRBV28 and TRBJ2-5; 9 bases agree with TRBD1. J gave up 5 bases and V 7 bases, and 8 bases lay outside the gene matches. Germline loops: CDR1 MDHEN, CDR2 SYDVKM. CDR3 size: 14 residues. CDR3 amino acids: CASTETGGEETQYF. For the CDR3, the DNA is TGTGCCAGCACCGAAACAGGGGGCGAGGAGACCCAGTACTTC. Full variable domain (remainder filled in from reference TRBV28 and TRBJ2-5): DVKVTQSSRYLVKRTGEKVFLECVQDMDHENMFWYRQDPGLGLRLIYFSYDVKMKEKGDIPEGYSVSREKKERFSLILESASTNQTSMYLCASTETGGEETQYFGPGTRLLVL.

This clonotype has ten or more counts. CDR3 sequence (DNA): TGTGCCAGCAGCCGGGAAGGCCTGAACACTGAAGCTTTCTTT. Its protein product is CASSREGLNTEAFF. The rearrangement joins TRBV12-3 or TRBV12-4 to TRBJ1-1; D call uncertain. V gave up 6 bases and J gave up 0 bases, with 11 bases separating them. The CDR3 spans 14 residues.

This clonotype was detected many times. The CDR3 is CASSIFNTEAFF. For the CDR3, the DNA is TGTGCCAGCAGTATATTCAACACTGAAGCTTTCTTT. V usage is TRBV28 and J usage is TRBJ1-1, with D unclear. With 5 bases removed from V and 2 bases from J, the gap between germline ends came to 6 bases. The length of the CDR3 is 12 residues. CDR1 MDHEN and CDR2 SYDVKM come from the germline V gene.

About this clonotype itself: A much larger clone differs by one base, so this may be a read error. V gene TRBV20-1 combines with J gene TRBJ2-7, with D hard to call. Germline values: CDR1 DFQATT, CDR2 SNEGSKA (reference sequence). This CDR3 is built from 12 residues. CDR3 region: CSVRVTYGEQYF. CDR3 DNA: TGCAGTGTTAGAGTGACTTATGGCGAGCAGTACTTC.

This clonotype was detected many times. V is TRBV11-2 and J is TRBJ1-5; D possibly corresponds to TRBD1 (6 bases). V dropped 5 bases and J dropped 3 bases, with 14 bases sitting between them. Germline lookup yields CDR1 SGHAT and CDR2 FQNNGV. The CDR3 has 15 amino acids. The CDR3 nucleotides read TGTGCCAGCAGCCCCACCCAGGGGATCAATCAGCCCCAGCATTTT. This sequence encodes CASSPTQGINQPQHF.

This clonotype was observed a few times. V is TRBV6-2 or TRBV6-3 and J is TRBJ2-2, with unresolved D. The CDR3 is 13 amino acids. V lost 2 bases, J lost 6 bases, and 7 bases lay in between. CDR1 is MNHEY, CDR2 SVGEGT, per germline. CDR3 DNA sequence: TGTGCCAGCAGTTACACGGGTGCCGGGGAGCTGTTTTTT. Its protein is CASSYTGAGELFF.

This clonotype was seen more than once but under ten times. The rearrangement uses TRBV28 and TRBJ2-3; 8 bases are shared with TRBD1. CDR1 and CDR2 (germline): MDHEN, SYDVKM. Unmatched junction bases numbered 16, after V lost 3 bases and J lost 8 bases. The length of the CDR3 is 17 residues. CDR3 DNA: TGTGCCAGCAGTTTTTTTCTTGAGACAGGGGCCGCCGGTACGCAGTATTTT. It is translated as CASSFFLETGAAGTQYF.

This chain links TRBV15 with TRBJ2-3, with 8 bases lining up with TRBD2. Germline V gives CDR1 LNHNV, CDR2 YYDKDF (reference sequence). V trimming: 6 bases; J trimming: 0 bases; junction bases outside the gene matches: 14. This CDR3 has 18 residues. The CDR3 is CATSHPLGLAGSTDTQYF. The CDR3 bases are TGTGCCACCAGTCATCCCTTGGGGCTAGCGGGTAGCACAGATACGCAGTATTTT.

In this sample, this clonotype turned up many times. This chain joins TRBV2 and TRBJ1-5; weak D call: TRBD1 (5 bases). V was clipped by 4 bases and J by 7 bases, with 14 bases between them. CDR3 size: 14 residues. CDR1 and CDR2 from the germline V gene are SNHLY and FYNNEI. The CDR3 loop is CASSGAWGRQPQHF. As DNA, the CDR3 is TGTGCCAGCAGTGGGGCTTGGGGCCGCCAGCCCCAGCATTTT. The whole variable domain, filled in from reference TRBV2 and TRBJ1-5, reads EPEVTQTPSHQVTQMGQEVILRCVPISNHLYFYWYRQILGQKVEFLVSFYNNEISEKSEIFDDQFSVERPDGSNFTLKIRSTKLEDSAMYFCASSGAWGRQPQHFGDGTRLSIL.

V usage is TRBV6-1 and J usage is TRBJ2-1; a weak D match, TRBD1 (6 bases). The germline gives CDR1 MNHNS, CDR2 SASEGT. There are 15 residues in the CDR3. The V gene lost 7 bases and the J gene lost 6 bases, with 19 bases spanning the gap. CDR3 amino acids: CASKTLEVGGNEQFF. In nucleotides, the CDR3 is TGTGCCAGCAAGACCCTCGAAGTAGGGGGCAATGAGCAGTTCTTC.

This clonotype showed up many times. The rearrangement joins TRBV2 to TRBJ2-7, with a possible D match to TRBD1 (6 bases). This CDR3 has 17 residues. Germline-derived CDR1 and CDR2 are SNHLY and FYNNEI. The CDR3 here is CGGRGAGFSAKTYEQYF. Here the CDR3 DNA reads TGTGGGGGGCGTGGGGCAGGTTTCTCCGCTAAGACCTACGAGCAGTACTTC. The full variable domain, its missing parts supplied by reference TRBV2 and TRBJ2-7, is EPEVTQTPSHQVTQMGQEVILRCVPISNHLYFYWYRQILGQKVEFLVSFYNNEISEKSEIFDDQFSVERPDGSNFTLKIRSTKLEDSAMYFCGGRGAGFSAKTYEQYFGPGTRLTVT.

This clonotype has more than one count but fewer than ten. This chain uses TRBV20-1 with TRBJ2-6; D may be TRBD1 (5 bases). V was clipped by 3 bases and J by 0 bases, with 9 bases between them. Germline V gene sequence: CDR1 DFQATT, CDR2 SNEGSKA (reference sequence). CDR3 length: 15 amino acids. The CDR3 is CSASRTGSGANVLTF. CDR3 DNA sequence: TGCAGTGCTAGCCGCACAGGCTCTGGGGCCAACGTCCTGACTTTC.